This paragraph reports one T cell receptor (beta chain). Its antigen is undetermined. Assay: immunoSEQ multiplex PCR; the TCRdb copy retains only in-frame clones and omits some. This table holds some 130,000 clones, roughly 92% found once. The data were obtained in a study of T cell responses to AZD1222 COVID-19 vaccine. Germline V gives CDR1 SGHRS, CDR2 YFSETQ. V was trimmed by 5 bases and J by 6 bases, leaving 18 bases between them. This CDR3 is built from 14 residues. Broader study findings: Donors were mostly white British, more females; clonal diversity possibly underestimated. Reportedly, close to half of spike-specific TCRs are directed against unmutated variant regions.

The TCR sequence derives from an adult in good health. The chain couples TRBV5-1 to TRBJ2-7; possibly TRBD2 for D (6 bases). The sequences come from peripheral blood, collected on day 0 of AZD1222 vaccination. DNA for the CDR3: TGCGCCAGCAGTTGGGGGGACCATAAGAGCGAGCAGTACTTC. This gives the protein CASSWGDHKSEQYF. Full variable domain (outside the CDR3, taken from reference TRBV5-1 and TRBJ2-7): KAGVTQTPRYLIKTRGQQVTLSCSPISGHRSVSWYQQTPGQGLQFLFEYFSETQRNKGNFPGRFSGRQFSNSRSEMNVSTLELGDSALYLCASSWGDHKSEQYFGPGTRLTVT.